This T cell receptor beta chain was identified during a study of T cell responses to AZD1222 COVID-19 vaccine. Study results and limitations: Epitopes outside B.1.351 and B.1.1.7 mutated regions reportedly drew nearly half of spike TCRs. Recipients of two AZD1222 doses showed rising Spike-specific TCR breadth and depth.

The method was immunoSEQ multiplex PCR; TCRdb's version includes in-frame clones alone and lacks a portion of them. The profile shows 100,000 or so clones, roughly 90% of them singletons. This CDR3 region has 14 residues. Germline CDR1 reads SGHDT; CDR2 reads YYEEEE. Trimming left V 4 bases short and J 2 bases short, with 11 bases between. A word on this clone: The antigen remains unidentified.

The chain carries TRBV5-6 and TRBJ2-3; D is unclear. The clonotype was recovered from an adult in good health. The specimen was peripheral blood, collected on day 0 of AZD1222 vaccination. DNA of the CDR3: TGTGCCAGCAGCCCAGGACCGGTCACAGATACGCAGTATTTT. Translation: CASSPGPVTDTQYF.